This paragraph covers one T cell receptor (beta chain) sequence. Its target is not known. The protocol was immunoSEQ multiplex PCR, while the TCRdb copy is restricted to in-frame clones and leaves out a portion. The table lists about half a million clones, roughly nine tenths of them singletons. Treatment here: 19 received Ad26.COV2.S at low or high dose, single or two shots; 5 received placebo; per-sample allocation not given. Sampling happened 63 days after the first vaccine or placebo injection. In Boston, an adult donor aged 18-55 years took part. The source of the sample is a study of Ad26.COV2.S vaccination and SARS-CoV-2 variants. Points from the study as a whole: Reported findings describe substantial breadth in spike-specific CD8+ and CD4+ T cell responses following vaccination. Using TCR breadth and depth analyses may have led to underestimated total T cell responses.

J gave up 6 bases and V 10 bases, and 9 bases lay outside the gene matches. The germline gives CDR1 MNHEY, CDR2 SVGAGI. The CDR3 length is 12 residues. Sequencing was performed on peripheral blood, taken in a trial of Ad26.COV2.S vaccine versus placebo. The chain links TRBV6-5 to TRBJ2-7, with 7 bases that match TRBD2. This TCR derives from a person aged 18-60 years who received the Ad26.COV2.S COVID-19 vaccine or a placebo. CDR3 nucleotide sequence: TGTGCCACCAGGACTAGTGTAGCCGAGCAGTACTTC. This encodes CATRTSVAEQYF.